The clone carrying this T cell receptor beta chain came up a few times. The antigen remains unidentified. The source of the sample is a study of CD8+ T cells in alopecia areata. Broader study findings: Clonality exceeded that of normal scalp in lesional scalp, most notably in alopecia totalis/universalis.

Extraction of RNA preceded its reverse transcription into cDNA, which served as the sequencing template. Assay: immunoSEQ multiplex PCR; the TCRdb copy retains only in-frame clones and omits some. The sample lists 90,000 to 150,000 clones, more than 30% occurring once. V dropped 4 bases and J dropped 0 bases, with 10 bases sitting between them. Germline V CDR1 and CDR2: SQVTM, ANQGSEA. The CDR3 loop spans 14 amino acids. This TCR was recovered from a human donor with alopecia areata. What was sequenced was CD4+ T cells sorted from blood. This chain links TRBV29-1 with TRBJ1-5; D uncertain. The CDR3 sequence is CSVAGMNSNQPQHF. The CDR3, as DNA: TGCAGCGTTGCCGGCATGAATAGCAATCAGCCCCAGCATTTT.